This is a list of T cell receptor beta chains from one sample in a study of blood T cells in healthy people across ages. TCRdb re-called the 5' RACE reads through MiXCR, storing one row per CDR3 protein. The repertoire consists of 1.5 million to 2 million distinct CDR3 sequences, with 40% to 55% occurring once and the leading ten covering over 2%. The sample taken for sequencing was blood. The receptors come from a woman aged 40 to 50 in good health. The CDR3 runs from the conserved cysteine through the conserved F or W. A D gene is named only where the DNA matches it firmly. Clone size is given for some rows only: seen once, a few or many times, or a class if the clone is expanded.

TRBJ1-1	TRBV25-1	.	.	CASSVKGNTEAFF	TGTGCCAGCAGTGTGAAGGGGAACACTGAAGCTTTCTTT
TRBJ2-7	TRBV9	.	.	CASGGGQAYEQYF	TGTGCCAGCGGAGGGGGGCAGGCCTACGAGCAGTACTTC
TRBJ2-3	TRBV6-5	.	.	CASSYSRADYTQYF	TGTGCCAGCAGTTACTCCCGGGCAGACTATACGCAGTATTTT
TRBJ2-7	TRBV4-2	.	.	CASSQDAAAGYLQYF	TGTGCCAGCAGCCAAGATGCGGCAGCGGGCTACCTTCAGTACTTC
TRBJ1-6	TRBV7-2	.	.	CASSFRGFDSPLHF	TGTGCCAGCAGCTTTAGGGGTTTTGATTCACCCCTCCACTTT
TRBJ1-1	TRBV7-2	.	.	CASSLFIGIGNTEAFF	TGTGCCAGCAGCTTATTTATAGGGATCGGGAACACTGAAGCTTTCTTT
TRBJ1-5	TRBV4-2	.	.	CASSLRTPGPSDQPQHF	TGTGCCAGCAGCCTACGAACCCCGGGGCCCAGCGATCAGCCCCAGCATTTT
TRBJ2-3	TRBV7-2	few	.	CASSLAAVSTDTQYF	TGTGCCAGCAGCTTGGCCGCTGTGAGCACAGATACGCAGTATTTT
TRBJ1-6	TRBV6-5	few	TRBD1	CASSYGDRGSSPLHF	TGTGCCAGCAGTTACGGGGACAGGGGCTCTTCACCCCTCCACTTT
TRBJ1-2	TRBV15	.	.	CATSRDLISGRQGAYGYTF	TGTGCCACCAGCAGAGATCTTATATCGGGCAGGCAAGGGGCCTATGGCTACACCTTC
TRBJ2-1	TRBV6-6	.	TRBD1	CASRSGQGAKDEQFF	TGTGCCAGCAGATCGGGACAGGGGGCAAAGGATGAGCAGTTCTTC
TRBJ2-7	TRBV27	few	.	CASRPPGWDRSYEQYF	TGTGCCAGCAGGCCCCCTGGTTGGGATAGATCCTACGAGCAGTACTTC
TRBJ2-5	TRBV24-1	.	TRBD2	CATSDDHLAGVWYF	TGTGCCACCAGTGATGACCATCTGGCGGGGGTTTGGTACTTC
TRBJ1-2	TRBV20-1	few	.	CSARGVEYGYTF	TGCAGTGCTAGAGGGGTAGAGTATGGCTACACCTTC
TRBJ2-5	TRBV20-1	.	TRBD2	CSASTPSGEETQYF	TGCAGTGCTAGCACACCTAGCGGGGAGGAGACCCAGTACTTC
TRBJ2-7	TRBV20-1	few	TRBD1	CSGLDRGGTHYEQYF	TGCAGTGGTCTTGACAGGGGGGGGACTCACTACGAGCAGTACTTC
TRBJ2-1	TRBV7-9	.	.	CASTIPGINEQFF	TGTGCCAGCACCATCCCAGGGATTAATGAGCAGTTCTTC
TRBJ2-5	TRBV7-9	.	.	CASSLKRGSGLQETQYF	TGTGCCAGCAGCTTAAAACGGGGGTCAGGGCTACAAGAGACCCAGTACTTC
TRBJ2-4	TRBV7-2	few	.	CASSVGLTRDIQYF	TGTGCCAGCAGCGTTGGACTCACGAGGGACATTCAGTACTTC
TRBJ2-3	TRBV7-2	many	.	CASSHGGTDTQYF	TGTGCCAGCAGCCATGGGGGCACAGATACGCAGTATTTT
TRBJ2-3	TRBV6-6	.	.	CASSLGVGKADTQYF	TGTGCCAGCAGTTTGGGGGTCGGGAAAGCGGATACGCAGTATTTT
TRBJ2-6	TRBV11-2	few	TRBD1	CASSLSPWTGAGANVLTF	TGTGCCAGCAGCTTATCTCCTTGGACAGGGGCTGGGGCCAACGTCCTGACTTTC
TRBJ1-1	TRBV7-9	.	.	CASSLGGGATEAFF	TGTGCCAGCAGCTTAGGGGGAGGGGCCACTGAAGCTTTCTTT
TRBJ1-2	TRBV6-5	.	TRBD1	CASSYFWDSSGYTF	TGTGCCAGCAGTTACTTTTGGGACAGCAGTGGCTACACCTTC
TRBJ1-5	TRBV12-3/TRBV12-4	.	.	CASQNEAGGNQPQHF	TGTGCCAGTCAAAACGAGGCGGGCGGTAATCAGCCCCAGCATTTT
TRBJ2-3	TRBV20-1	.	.	CSAPSRRTSTDTQYF	TGCAGTGCTCCTAGCCGCCGTACTAGCACAGATACGCAGTATTTT